This T cell receptor beta chain was sequenced in a study of cytotoxic CD8 clonotypes in ibrutinib-treated CLL. In the study overall: The study included 11 relapsed/refractory and fewer than 16 treatment-naive patients; approximately 17 had IGHV unmutated disease. Productive templates per sample averaged 255,043; productive rearrangements, 80,000 to 95,000.

The CDR3 totals 16 residues. V trimming: 5 bases; J trimming: 0 bases; junction bases outside the gene matches: 7. Germline CDR1 and CDR2: LNHDA and SQIVND (reference sequence). In its sample, this clone was seen once. The antigen is unknown. Generated by immunoSEQ multiplex PCR, the TCRdb table keeps only in-frame clones and is missing some. The sample holds tens of thousands of clones, around 60% seen once. Findings and caveats of the study: Baseline levels were approached again at progression, after clonality had risen at ibrutinib response. Baseline clonality was higher than in age-matched healthy donors and moved in step with circulating CD8+ T-cell counts.

This TCR was sampled from a human donor with chronic lymphocytic leukemia. This chain uses TRBV19 with TRBJ1-3; 7 nucleotides line up with TRBD1. The sequences come from PBMCs, collected after 24 months of ibrutinib treatment. CDR3 amino acids: CASSAKQGSSGNTIYF. As DNA, the CDR3 is TGTGCCAGTAGTGCCAAACAGGGGAGCTCTGGAAACACCATATATTTT.